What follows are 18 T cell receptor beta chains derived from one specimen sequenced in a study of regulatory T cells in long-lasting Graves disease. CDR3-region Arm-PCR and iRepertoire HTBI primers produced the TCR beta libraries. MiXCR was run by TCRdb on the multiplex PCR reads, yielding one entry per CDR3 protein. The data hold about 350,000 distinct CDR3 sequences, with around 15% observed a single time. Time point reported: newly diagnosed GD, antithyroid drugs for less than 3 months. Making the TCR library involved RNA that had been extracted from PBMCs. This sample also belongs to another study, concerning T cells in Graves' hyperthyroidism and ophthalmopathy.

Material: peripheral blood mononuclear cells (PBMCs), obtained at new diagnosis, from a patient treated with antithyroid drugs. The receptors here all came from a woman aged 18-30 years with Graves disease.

Here the CDR3 DNA reads TGCAGCGTTAGGGGGCCACGGGTAGCGGGGGACACTGAAGCTTTCTTT. As protein: CSVRGPRVAGDTEAFF. This chain links TRBV29-1 with TRBJ1-1; 7 bases are a match to TRBD1. V dropped 5 bases and J dropped 3; count of bases not matched to a gene: 15. CDR3 length equals 16 residues. Germline V lookup: CDR1 SQVTM, CDR2 ANQGSEA.

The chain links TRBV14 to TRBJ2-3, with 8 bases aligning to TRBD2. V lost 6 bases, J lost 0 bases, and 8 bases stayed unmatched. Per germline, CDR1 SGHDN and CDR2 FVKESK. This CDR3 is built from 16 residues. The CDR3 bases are TGTGCCAGCAGTCATATAGCGGGGATAAGCACAGATACGCAGTATTTT. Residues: CASSHIAGISTDTQYF. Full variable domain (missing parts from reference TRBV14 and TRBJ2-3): EAGVTQFPSHSVIEKGQTVTLRCDPISGHDNLYWYRRVMGKEIKFLLHFVKESKQDESGMPNNRFLAERTGGTYSTLKVQPAELEDSGVYFCASSHIAGISTDTQYFGPGTRLTVL.

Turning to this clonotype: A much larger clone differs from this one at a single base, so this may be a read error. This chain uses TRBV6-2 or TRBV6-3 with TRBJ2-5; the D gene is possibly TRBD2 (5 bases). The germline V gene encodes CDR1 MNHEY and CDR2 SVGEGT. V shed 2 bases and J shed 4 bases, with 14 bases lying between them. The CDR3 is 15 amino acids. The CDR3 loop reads CASSYRIGMGETQYF. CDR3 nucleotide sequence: TGTGCCAGCAGTTACAGGATCGGGATGGGAGAGACCCAGTACTTC.

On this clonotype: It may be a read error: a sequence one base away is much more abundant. In nucleotides, the CDR3 is TGTGCCAACAGTTTAATTCCCCCAGGGCGCGAGCAGTACTTC. It yields the protein CANSLIPPGREQYF. J is TRBJ2-7 and V is TRBV27; perhaps TRBD1 as D (5 bases). This CDR3 is built from 14 residues. Germline lookup yields CDR1 MNHEY and CDR2 SMNVEV (reference sequence).

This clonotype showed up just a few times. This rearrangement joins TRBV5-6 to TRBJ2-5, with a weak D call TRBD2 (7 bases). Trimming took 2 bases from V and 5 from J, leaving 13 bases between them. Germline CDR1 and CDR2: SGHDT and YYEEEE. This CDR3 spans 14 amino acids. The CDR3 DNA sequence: TGTGCCAGCAGCTTCGGGGGGCGGGGGGAGACCCAGTACTTC. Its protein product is CASSFGGRGETQYF.

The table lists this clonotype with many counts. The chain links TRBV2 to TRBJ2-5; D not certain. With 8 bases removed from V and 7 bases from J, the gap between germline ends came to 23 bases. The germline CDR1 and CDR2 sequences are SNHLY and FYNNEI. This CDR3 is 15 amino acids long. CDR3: CASGRTQGPVRTQYF. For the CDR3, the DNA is TGTGCCAGCGGCAGAACCCAAGGGCCCGTGCGGACCCAGTACTTC.

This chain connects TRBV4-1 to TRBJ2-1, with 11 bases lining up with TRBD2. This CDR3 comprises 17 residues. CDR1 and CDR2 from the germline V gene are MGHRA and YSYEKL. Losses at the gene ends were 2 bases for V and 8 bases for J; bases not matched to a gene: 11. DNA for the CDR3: TGCGCCAGCAGCCAACCTACGACTAGCGGGGTTTCGTATGAGCAGTTCTTC. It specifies CASSQPTTSGVSYEQFF.

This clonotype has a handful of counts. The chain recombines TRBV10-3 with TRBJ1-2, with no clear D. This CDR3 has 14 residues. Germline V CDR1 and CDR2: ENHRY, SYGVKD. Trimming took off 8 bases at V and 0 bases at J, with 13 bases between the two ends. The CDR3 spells CAIGRAESNYGYTF. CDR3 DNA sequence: TGTGCCATCGGCCGGGCAGAATCTAACTATGGCTACACCTTC.

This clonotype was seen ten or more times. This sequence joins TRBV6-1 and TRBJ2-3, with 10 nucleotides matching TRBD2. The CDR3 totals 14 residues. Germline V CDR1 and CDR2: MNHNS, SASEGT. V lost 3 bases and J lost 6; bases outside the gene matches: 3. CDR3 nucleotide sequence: TGTGCCAGCAGTGATCTAGCGGGGGTGGATACGCAGTATTTT. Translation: CASSDLAGVDTQYF.

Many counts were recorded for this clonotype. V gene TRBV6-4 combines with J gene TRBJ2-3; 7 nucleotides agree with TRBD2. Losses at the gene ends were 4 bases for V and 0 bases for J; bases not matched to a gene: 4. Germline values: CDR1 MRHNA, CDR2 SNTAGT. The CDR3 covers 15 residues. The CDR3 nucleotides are TGTGCCAGCAGTGCCGGGGGGTCTAGCACAGATACGCAGTATTTT. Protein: CASSAGGSSTDTQYF.

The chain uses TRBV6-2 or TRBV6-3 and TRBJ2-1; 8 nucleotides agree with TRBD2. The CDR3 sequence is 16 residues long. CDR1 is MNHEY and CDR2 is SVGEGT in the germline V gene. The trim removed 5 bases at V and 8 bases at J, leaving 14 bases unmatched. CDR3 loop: CASSLAASGWNHEQFF. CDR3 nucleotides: TGTGCCAGCAGTCTCGCGGCTAGCGGGTGGAACCATGAGCAGTTCTTC.

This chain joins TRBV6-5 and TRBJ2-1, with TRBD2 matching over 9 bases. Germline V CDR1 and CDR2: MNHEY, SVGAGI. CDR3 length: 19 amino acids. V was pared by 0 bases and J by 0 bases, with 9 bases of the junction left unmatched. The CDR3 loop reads CASSYSKGGGRGSYNEQFF. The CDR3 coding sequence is TGTGCCAGCAGTTACTCGAAAGGAGGCGGGAGGGGCTCCTACAATGAGCAGTTCTTC.

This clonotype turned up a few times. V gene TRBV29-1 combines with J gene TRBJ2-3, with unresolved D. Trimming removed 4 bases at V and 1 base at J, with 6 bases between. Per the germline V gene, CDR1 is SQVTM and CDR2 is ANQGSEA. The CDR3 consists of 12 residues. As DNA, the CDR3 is TGCAGCGTTGGAGATGGCACAGATACGCAGTATTTT. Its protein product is CSVGDGTDTQYF.

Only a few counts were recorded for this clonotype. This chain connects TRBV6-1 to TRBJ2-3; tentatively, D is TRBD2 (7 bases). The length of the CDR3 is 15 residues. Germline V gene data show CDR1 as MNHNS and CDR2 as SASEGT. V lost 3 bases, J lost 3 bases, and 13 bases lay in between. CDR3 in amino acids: CASSDKGGGTDTQYF. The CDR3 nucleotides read TGTGCCAGCAGTGATAAGGGGGGGGGAACAGATACGCAGTATTTT.

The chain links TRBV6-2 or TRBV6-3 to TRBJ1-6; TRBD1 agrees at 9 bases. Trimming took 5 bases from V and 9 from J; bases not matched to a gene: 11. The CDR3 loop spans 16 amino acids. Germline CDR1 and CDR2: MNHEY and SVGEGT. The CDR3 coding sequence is TGTGCCAGCAGTGCCGCCGTCCGGGACAGGGCTTCACCCCTCCACTTT. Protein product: CASSAAVRDRASPLHF.

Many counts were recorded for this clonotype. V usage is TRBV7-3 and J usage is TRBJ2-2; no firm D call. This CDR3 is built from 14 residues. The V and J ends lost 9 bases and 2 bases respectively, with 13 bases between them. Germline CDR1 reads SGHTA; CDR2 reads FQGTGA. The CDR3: CASLPSPNTGELFF. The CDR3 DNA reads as TGTGCCAGTCTCCCCTCACCAAACACCGGGGAGCTGTTTTTT.

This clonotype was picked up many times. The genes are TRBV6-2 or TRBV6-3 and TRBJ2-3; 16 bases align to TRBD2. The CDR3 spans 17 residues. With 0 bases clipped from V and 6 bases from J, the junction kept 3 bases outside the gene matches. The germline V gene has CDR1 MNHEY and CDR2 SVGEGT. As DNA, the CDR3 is TGTGCCAGCAGTTACTCGGGACTAGCGGGGGGGCGCGATACGCAGTATTTT. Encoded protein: CASSYSGLAGGRDTQYF.

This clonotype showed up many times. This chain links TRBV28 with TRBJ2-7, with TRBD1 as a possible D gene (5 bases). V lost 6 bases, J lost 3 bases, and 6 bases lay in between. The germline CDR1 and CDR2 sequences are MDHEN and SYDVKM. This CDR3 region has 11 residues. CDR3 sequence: CASSRVYEQYF. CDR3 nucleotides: TGTGCCAGCAGCAGGGTCTACGAGCAGTACTTC.